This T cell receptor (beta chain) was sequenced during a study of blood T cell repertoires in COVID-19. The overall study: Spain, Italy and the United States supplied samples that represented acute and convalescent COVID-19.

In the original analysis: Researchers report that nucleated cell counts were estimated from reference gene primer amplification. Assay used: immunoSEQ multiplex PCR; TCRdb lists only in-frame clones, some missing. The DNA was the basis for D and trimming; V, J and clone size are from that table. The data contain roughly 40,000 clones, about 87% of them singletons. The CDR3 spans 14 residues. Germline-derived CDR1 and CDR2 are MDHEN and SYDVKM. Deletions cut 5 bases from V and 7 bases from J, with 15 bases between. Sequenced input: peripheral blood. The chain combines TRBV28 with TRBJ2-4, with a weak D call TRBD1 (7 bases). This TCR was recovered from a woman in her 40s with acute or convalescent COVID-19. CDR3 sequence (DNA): TGTGCCAGCAGTCTTAGACAGGGACTGAACATTCAGTACTTC. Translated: CASSLRQGLNIQYF.